The entry that follows covers one T cell receptor (beta chain) sequence. What it recognizes is unknown. The sample is drawn from a study of shared clonotypes between healthy human individuals. Study overall: Plates per donor: three CD4 naive, three CD4 memory, two CD8 naive, one CD8 memory. Study-wide results and caveats: Generally, estimated richness proved larger in naive subsets than it did in memory subsets.

Profiling relied on immunoSEQ multiplex PCR, and the TCRdb table lists in-frame clones only, not all of them. The data contain around 99,000 clones, 60% to 70% of them seen just once; the ten biggest clones take up about half. The sample was memory CD8+ T cells sorted from blood. Subset of the sample: CD45RO+ cells pooled with CCR7-negative TemRA cells. The source of this sequence is a man aged 25 to 45 in good health.

CDR3 sequence (DNA): TGTGCCAGCAGTTCAGGACAGGAAATGAACACTGAAGCTTTCTTT. Its protein product is CASSSGQEMNTEAFF. V gene TRBV6-6 combines with J gene TRBJ1-1; 7 nucleotides match TRBD1. The CDR3 extends over 15 amino acids. Losses at the gene ends were 4 bases for V and 0 bases for J; bases not matched to a gene: 5. From germline, CDR1 is MNHNY and CDR2 SVGAGI (reference sequence).